The 31 T cell receptor beta chains below were found in one sample sequenced in a study of shared clonotypes between healthy human individuals. Sequencing was performed with immunoSEQ multiplex PCR; in TCRdb, only in-frame clones are kept and a portion is missing. This sample carries more than 550,000 clones, just over 90% of them seen once, and the ten largest clones take 24%. Positive CCR7 selection of CD45RO-negative cells yielded the naive CD8 cells, and terminally differentiated effector memory CD45RA+ cells were excluded. The sample was naive CD8+ T cells sorted from blood. The receptor source for this set is a man aged 30 to 39 in good health.

The chain uses TRBV7-9 and TRBJ1-1; 7 nucleotides match TRBD1. With 2 bases clipped from V and 1 base from J, the junction kept 7 bases outside the gene matches. Germline-derived CDR1 and CDR2 are SEHNR and FQNEAQ (reference sequence). This CDR3 is 16 amino acids long. CDR3: CASSLLLGTANTEAFF. CDR3 coding DNA: TGTGCCAGCAGCTTACTCCTCGGGACAGCGAACACTGAAGCTTTCTTT.

The chain employs TRBV29-1 and TRBJ2-7; a possible D gene is TRBD1 (6 bases). The ends were cut back, 3 bases at V and 7 bases at J, with 19 bases in the middle. This CDR3 is 14 amino acids long. Germline CDR1 SQVTM, CDR2 ANQGSEA. CDR3 protein: CSVDLGQFEGEQYF. DNA of the CDR3: TGCAGCGTTGACCTTGGACAGTTCGAGGGGGAGCAGTACTTC.

The chain uses TRBV27 and TRBJ2-7; 8 nucleotides agree with TRBD2. The CDR3 contains 17 residues. The trim removed 4 bases at V and 3 bases at J, leaving 14 bases unmatched. Germline CDR1 reads MNHEY; CDR2 reads SMNVEV (reference sequence). Here the CDR3 reads CASSSNGRALPNYEQYF. For the CDR3, the DNA is TGTGCCAGCAGTTCGAACGGGAGGGCCCTCCCCAACTACGAGCAGTACTTC.

As concerns this clone: At the DNA level, this CDR3 is encoded by other sequences in the same sample as well. The chain recombines TRBV29-1 with TRBJ2-2; a possible D gene is TRBD1 (5 bases). Trimming stripped 4 bases from V and 0 bases from J, with 6 bases between. From germline, CDR1 is SQVTM and CDR2 ANQGSEA. This CDR3 spans 13 amino acids. CDR3: CSVGRANTGELFF. The CDR3 coding sequence is TGCAGCGTTGGCAGGGCGAACACCGGGGAGCTGTTTTTT.

The J gene is TRBJ2-1, the V gene TRBV19; 7 bases match TRBD2. J was trimmed by 7 bases and V by 4 bases; bases with no gene match: 13. Germline V lookup: CDR1 LNHDA, CDR2 SQIVND (reference sequence). CDR3 length equals 16 residues. CDR3 protein: CASSTEGREIRNEQFF. The CDR3, as DNA: TGTGCCAGTAGTACCGAGGGGCGGGAGATTAGGAATGAGCAGTTCTTC.

The chain couples TRBV6-1 to TRBJ2-3; D unclear. Trimming removed 8 bases from V and 6 bases from J, with 18 bases in between. The CDR3 sequence is 14 residues long. Germline CDR1 MNHNS, CDR2 SASEGT. The CDR3 region has the DNA TGTGCCAGCGGAGAGAGGCAGGTCTCGGATACGCAGTATTTT. Its protein is CASGERQVSDTQYF.

V and J are TRBV27 and TRBJ1-1, with no clear D. Between the trimmed V and J ends, which lost 5 bases and 8 bases, there was a span of 18 bases. CDR3 length equals 14 residues. Germline CDR1 and CDR2: MNHEY and SMNVEV (reference sequence). The CDR3 loop is CASSPTLGSSEAFF. CDR3 DNA: TGTGCCAGCAGTCCCACCCTCGGCAGCAGCGAAGCTTTCTTT.

The CDR3 loop is CASTDGGELFF. CDR3 DNA: TGTGCCAGCACCGATGGTGGGGAGCTGTTTTTT. The chain combines TRBV28 with TRBJ2-2, with unresolved D. With 7 bases removed from V and 8 bases from J, the gap between germline ends came to 8 bases. This CDR3 comprises 11 residues. Germline loops: CDR1 MDHEN, CDR2 SYDVKM.

This clone is a singleton in its sample. The V and J genes are TRBV5-5 and TRBJ2-7, with D perhaps matching TRBD1 (6 bases). The CDR3 runs 13 residues. Germline values: CDR1 SGHKS, CDR2 YYEKEE (reference sequence). Between the trimmed V and J ends, which lost 5 bases and 5 bases, there was a span of 14 bases. CDR3 protein: CASRGDRYDEQYF. The CDR3 region has the DNA TGTGCCAGCAGGGGTGACAGGTACGACGAGCAGTACTTC. The variable domain in full, with the rest retrieved from reference TRBV5-5 and TRBJ2-7, is DAGVTQSPTHLIKTRGQQVTLRCSPISGHKSVSWYQQVLGQGPQFIFQYYEKEERGRGNFPDRFSARQFPNYSSELNVNALLLGDSALYLCASRGDRYDEQYFGPGTRLTVT.

This chain links TRBV9 with TRBJ2-2; 9 positions match TRBD2. The CDR3 consists of 17 residues. The trim removed 0 bases at V and 7 bases at J, leaving 10 bases unmatched. The V gene's germline CDR1 is SGDLS and CDR2 YYNGEE. CDR3 amino acids: CASSVGMAGGPGGELFF. DNA for the CDR3: TGTGCCAGCAGCGTAGGCATGGCGGGAGGGCCTGGCGGGGAGCTGTTTTTT.

This chain uses TRBV27 with TRBJ1-4; 9 bases map to TRBD1. This CDR3 contains 18 residues. The germline V gene encodes CDR1 MNHEY and CDR2 SMNVEV (reference sequence). V lost 8 bases to trimming and J lost 0 bases; unmatched junction nucleotides: 13. The CDR3 nucleotides read TGTGCCAGCCGAACCGGGACAGGGAGAGCTGCAACTAATGAAAAACTGTTTTTT. Translated: CASRTGTGRAATNEKLFF.

This rearrangement joins TRBV9 to TRBJ2-1; no firm D call. The V end was cut by 3 bases, the J end by 9 bases, with 13 bases between. The germline V gene has CDR1 SGDLS and CDR2 YYNGEE. The CDR3 covers 13 residues. This CDR3 reads CASSANPLGEQFF. The CDR3 coding sequence is TGTGCCAGCAGCGCAAACCCCCTCGGTGAGCAGTTCTTC.

The rearrangement links TRBV5-4 to TRBJ2-3; 13 bases align to TRBD2. The junction had 4 bases not matched to a gene; V was cut back by 2 bases and J by 4 bases. Germline values: CDR1 SGHNT, CDR2 YYREEE (reference sequence). The length of the CDR3 is 16 residues. For the CDR3, the DNA is TGTGCCAGCAGCTTCTGGACTAGCGGGAGTGCAGATACGCAGTATTTT. The encoded protein is CASSFWTSGSADTQYF.

The chain combines TRBV4-2 with TRBJ2-2, with TRBD2 as a possible D gene (5 bases). The CDR3 totals 17 residues. Per germline, CDR1 LGHNA and CDR2 YNFKEQ. The V end was cut by 1 base, the J end by 1 base, with 13 bases between. The CDR3 DNA is TGTGCCAGCAGCCAAGCTAGAGGGCAGTGGAACACCGGGGAGCTGTTTTTT. Translating it yields CASSQARGQWNTGELFF.

CDR3 protein: CASSFIHGQGANEQFF. CDR3 DNA: TGTGCCAGCAGCTTCATCCACGGGCAGGGTGCCAATGAGCAGTTCTTC. This chain uses TRBV7-9 with TRBJ2-1, with a tentative D call TRBD1 (5 bases). V dropped 3 bases and J dropped 6 bases, with 18 bases sitting between them. CDR3 length equals 16 residues. Germline lookup yields CDR1 SEHNR and CDR2 FQNEAQ (reference sequence).

Worth noting for this clone: The junction departs from the called germline gene at one end, perhaps through a read error. The gene calls are TRBV7-6 and TRBJ2-7; the D call may be TRBD1 or TRBD2 (5 bases each). CDR3 size: 12 residues. Germline CDR1 reads SGHVS; CDR2 reads FNYEAQ. DNA for the CDR3: TGTGCCAGCTTCTATCCAGGGAGCGGACCCCACTTC. Amino acids: CASFYPGSGPHF. Full variable domain (outside the CDR3, taken from reference TRBV7-6 and TRBJ2-7): GAGVSQSPRYKVTKRGQDVALRCDPISGHVSLYWYRQALGQGPEFLTYFNYEAQQDKSGLPNDRFSAERPEGSISTLTIQRTEQRDSAMYRCASFYPGSGPHFGPGTRLTVT.

The V and J genes are TRBV28 and TRBJ2-1; D is perhaps TRBD2 (5 bases). The CDR3 is 16 residues long. CDR1 and CDR2 (germline): MDHEN, SYDVKM. V dropped 1 base and J dropped 9 bases, with 19 bases sitting between them. In DNA, the CDR3 is TGTGCCAGCAGTTTATCGGCGGGCCAACGGGCGAGTGAGCAGTTCTTC. This gives the protein CASSLSAGQRASEQFF.

V is TRBV9 and J is TRBJ2-1; 9 positions agree with TRBD2. V lost 4 bases and J lost 3; bases outside the gene matches: 17. Germline V lookup: CDR1 SGDLS, CDR2 YYNGEE. The CDR3 consists of 19 residues. The CDR3: CASSQFLAGVGEDYNEQFF. CDR3 bases: TGTGCCAGCAGCCAGTTTTTAGCGGGAGTCGGAGAGGACTACAATGAGCAGTTCTTC.

This chain uses TRBV15 with TRBJ2-7; D remains unclear. The V gene's germline CDR1 is LNHNV and CDR2 YYDKDF (reference sequence). V lost 6 bases and J lost 3, with 18 bases in between. This CDR3 comprises 15 residues. The CDR3 loop reads CATRAHRAQDYEQYF. The CDR3 coding sequence is TGTGCCACCAGGGCCCACCGGGCACAAGACTACGAGCAGTACTTC.

The V gene is TRBV5-4, the J gene TRBJ2-6; 7 positions match TRBD2. Germline values: CDR1 SGHNT, CDR2 YYREEE (reference sequence). The J segment lost 0 bases and the V segment lost 3 bases, leaving 3 bases of the junction unmatched. The CDR3 is 16 amino acids. The CDR3 bases are TGTGCCAGCAGCTCTCTAGCGGACTCTGGGGCCAACGTCCTGACTTTC. Amino acids: CASSSLADSGANVLTF.

V is TRBV6-5 and J is TRBJ2-5; 7 bases match TRBD2. The CDR3 spans 15 residues. The germline gives CDR1 MNHEY, CDR2 SVGAGI. V gave up 2 bases and J gave up 1 base; unmatched junction bases: 4. CDR3 residues: CASSYLRTSQETQYF. The CDR3 DNA reads TGTGCCAGCAGTTACCTCCGGACTAGCCAAGAGACCCAGTACTTC.

This chain links TRBV21-1 with TRBJ2-5; the table names TRBD2, a call not compared with the DNA. TRBV21-1 is a recognized pseudogene. The CDR3 spans 18 residues. For the CDR3, the DNA is TGTGCCAGCAGCAAAGTGGAACTAGCGGAGATGGGCCAAGAGACCCAGTACTTC. It is translated as CASSKVELAEMGQETQYF.

The sample holds one count of this clone. The chain is built from TRBV6-6 and TRBJ2-7, with D perhaps matching TRBD2 (6 bases). CDR3 length: 13 amino acids. Germline V lookup: CDR1 MNHNY, CDR2 SVGAGI (reference sequence). V was pared by 2 bases and J by 3 bases, with 8 bases between. The CDR3 nucleotides read TGTGCCAGCAGTTACGTCGGGAGCTACGAGCAGTACTTC. Its translation: CASSYVGSYEQYF.

The chain links TRBV12-5 to TRBJ2-5; D uncertain. CDR3 length: 13 residues. CDR1 and CDR2 from the germline V gene are LGHNT and FRNRAP. Trimming took 4 bases from V and 5 from J, leaving 11 bases between them. The CDR3 DNA reads as TGTGCTAGTGGTTGGCTAGACGTTGAGACCCAGTACTTC. It codes for CASGWLDVETQYF. The variable domain in full, with the rest retrieved from reference TRBV12-5 and TRBJ2-5, is DARVTQTPRHKVTEMGQEVTMRCQPILGHNTVFWYRQTMMQGLELLAYFRNRAPLDDSGMPKDRFSAEMPDATLATLKIQPSEPRDSAVYFCASGWLDVETQYFGPGTRLLVL.

The rearrangement links TRBV4-1 to TRBJ2-7, with 13 positions matching TRBD2. This CDR3 contains 17 residues. Germline CDR1 and CDR2: MGHRA and YSYEKL. Trimming took 4 bases from V and 6 from J; bases not matched to a gene: 12. In DNA, the CDR3 is TGCGCCAGCAGCCGCCGGACTAGCGGGAGACGTACGGTCGAGCAGTACTTC. This encodes CASSRRTSGRRTVEQYF.

The CDR3 DNA reads as TGTGCCAGCAGTACCCCTAGGGGCAATGAGCAGTTCTTC. This sequence encodes CASSTPRGNEQFF. This rearrangement joins TRBV27 to TRBJ2-1, with a tentative D call TRBD1 (5 bases). CDR1 is MNHEY, CDR2 SMNVEV, per germline (reference sequence). V was pared by 5 bases and J by 6 bases, with 11 bases between. CDR3 length equals 13 residues.

The J gene is TRBJ2-1, the V gene TRBV9; 10 bases match TRBD2. The CDR3 sequence is 19 residues long. Germline CDR1 is SGDLS and CDR2 is YYNGEE. With 4 bases clipped from V and 1 base from J, the junction kept 14 bases outside the gene matches. This chain's CDR3 is CASSPQAGGLRSSYNEQFF. The CDR3 DNA sequence: TGTGCCAGCAGCCCGCAAGCGGGAGGGCTAAGAAGTTCCTACAATGAGCAGTTCTTC.

This chain uses TRBV2 with TRBJ2-5, with 8 bases matching TRBD2. This CDR3 comprises 15 residues. V lost 3 bases to trimming and J lost 9 bases; unmatched junction nucleotides: 12. The germline V gene encodes CDR1 SNHLY and CDR2 FYNNEI. CDR3 nucleotides: TGTGCCAGCAGTGATGTGCCGGGAGGGCTTGGGGCCCAGTACTTC. Protein: CASSDVPGGLGAQYF.

The chain uses TRBV7-2 and TRBJ2-3; D might be TRBD2 (6 bases). V dropped 5 bases and J dropped 2 bases, with 14 bases sitting between them. The CDR3 has 15 residues. In germline, CDR1 is SGHTA, CDR2 FQGNSA. The CDR3, as DNA: TGTGCCAGCAGCCCCGTGGTGGGACTCACAGATACGCAGTATTTT. Protein sequence: CASSPVVGLTDTQYF.

The V and J genes are TRBV5-1 and TRBJ2-1, with 12 nucleotides matching TRBD2. The CDR3 covers 15 residues. Germline V gives CDR1 SGHRS, CDR2 YFSETQ. J gave up 7 bases and V 3 bases, and 5 bases lay outside the gene matches. In DNA, the CDR3 is TGCGCCAGCAGCTGGGAGACTAGCGGGAGTAATGAGCAGTTCTTC. It yields the protein CASSWETSGSNEQFF.

Of note for this clone: Compared with germline, one end of the junction differs, possibly owing to a read error. This chain uses TRBV9 with TRBJ1-2, with D hard to call. CDR1 is SGDLS and CDR2 is YYNGEE in the germline V gene. This CDR3 has 9 residues. This chain's CDR3 is CASSPNLSF. The CDR3 bases are TGTGCCAGCAGCCCCAATTTGAGCTTC.